These T cell receptor beta chains were read from a single sample in a study of spatial heterogeneity in lung cancer. In TCRdb, the 5' RACE reads were re-called with MiXCR into one record per CDR3 protein. The sample has 100,000 to 120,000 distinct CDR3 sequences; less than 14% are singletons. The specimen was PBMCs, collected at follow-up. The receptor set was obtained from a female donor with early-stage non-small cell lung cancer. Each CDR3 is given with its conserved first and last residue. D genes are given only for firm matches. Some rows have no size entry. The others give once, few or many, or a class for an expanded clone.

v_gene	j_gene	abundance	d_gene	CDR3nt	CDR3aa
TRBV11-3	TRBJ2-1	.	.	TGTGCCAGCAGCCGGGACGACTTCTACAATGAGCAGTTCTTC	CASSRDDFYNEQFF
TRBV4-1	TRBJ1-4	.	.	TGCGCCAGCAGCCTCAGCGGGGGTGAAAAACTGTTTTTT	CASSLSGGEKLFF
TRBV11-1	TRBJ2-1	many	.	TGTGCCAGCAGCCCTCTAGACGCTGAGCAGTTCTTC	CASSPLDAEQFF
TRBV29-1	TRBJ1-1	.	TRBD1	TGCAGCGTTGGGTACAGGGGGAACACTGAAGCTTTCTTT	CSVGYRGNTEAFF
TRBV12-3/TRBV12-4	TRBJ2-5	.	.	TGTGCCAGCAGTCCTTCGGACACCTTCGGGACCCAGTACTTC	CASSPSDTFGTQYF
TRBV3-1	TRBJ1-1	.	.	TGTGCCAGCAGCCAAAACCCGAGGGCTTTAGCTTTCTTT	CASSQNPRALAFF
TRBV12-3/TRBV12-4	TRBJ1-5	.	.	TGTGCCAGCAGTTTTATCAGCCAAAGCAATCAGCCCCAGCATTTT	CASSFISQSNQPQHF
TRBV3-1	TRBJ1-6	.	.	TGTGCCAGCAGCCAAAGGGGATTTAATAATTCACCCCTCCACTTT	CASSQRGFNNSPLHF
TRBV7-2	TRBJ2-1	.	TRBD2	TGTGCCAGCAGCTTAGCGTTTTATCTGCGGGAGGGGAATGAGCAGTTCTTC	CASSLAFYLREGNEQFF
TRBV4-2	TRBJ2-3	many	.	TGTGCCAGCAGCCAAGGTCTAAGAGATACGCAGTATTTT	CASSQGLRDTQYF
TRBV3-1	TRBJ1-5	many	.	TGTGCCAGCAGCCGTACAGGCGATCAGCCCCAGCATTTT	CASSRTGDQPQHF
TRBV5-4	TRBJ2-1	.	TRBD2	TGTGCCAGCAGCCAGCGGGAGGTCTCCTACAATGAGCAGTTCTTC	CASSQREVSYNEQFF
TRBV28	TRBJ1-2	many	.	TGTGCCAGCACTCCCCGCCAGGGGTTTGGCTACACCTTC	CASTPRQGFGYTF
TRBV18	TRBJ2-5	many	.	TGTGCCAGCTCACCAGGGTCCGTGGAGACCCAGTACTTC	CASSPGSVETQYF
TRBV14	TRBJ2-5	.	.	TGTGCCAGCAGCCAAGATATCGGGGAGACCCAGTACTTC	CASSQDIGETQYF
TRBV24-1	TRBJ2-1	few	TRBD2	TGTGCCACCTCTCTAGCGGGACACTCCTACAATGAGCAGTTCTTC	CATSLAGHSYNEQFF
TRBV20-1	TRBJ1-1	many	.	TGCAGTGCTAGAGATCTGGCCAGGGCTCTGAACACTGAAGCTTTCTTT	CSARDLARALNTEAFF
TRBV21-1	TRBJ2-4	few	.	TGTGCCAGCAGCAAAGACGTCAGGGGGACAGCCAAAAACATTCAGTACTTC	CASSKDVRGTAKNIQYF
TRBV28	TRBJ2-1	many	TRBD2	TGTGCCAGTGGGACTAGCGGAGACAATGAGCAGTTCTTC	CASGTSGDNEQFF
TRBV3-1	TRBJ1-5	few	TRBD1	TGTGCCAGTACAGGGGGCTCGGGACAGCCCCAGCATTTT	CASTGGSGQPQHF
TRBV4-1	TRBJ2-3	many	.	TGCGCCAGCAGCCAAGAGACTAGGAGGACCGCAGATACGCAGTATTTT	CASSQETRRTADTQYF
TRBV28	TRBJ2-7	many	TRBD2	TGTGCCAGCAGTCCCGGGACTAGTATCTACGAGCAGTACTTC	CASSPGTSIYEQYF
TRBV15	TRBJ2-1	.	.	TGTGCCACCAGCAGAGATCCAGGCAATGAGCAGTTCTTC	CATSRDPGNEQFF
TRBV19	TRBJ1-1	few	TRBD1	TGTGCCAGTAGTATCTCCGGACAGGGGTGGAACACTGAAGCTTTCTTT	CASSISGQGWNTEAFF
TRBV27	TRBJ2-5	.	TRBD2	TGTGCCAGCAGTTTAAAGGGCCCTCTTAGCGGGGGCCACCAAGAGACCCAGTACTTC	CASSLKGPLSGGHQETQYF
TRBV24-1	TRBJ2-3	.	TRBD1	TGTGCCGCTGGGACAGCTAGCACAGATACGCAGTATTTT	CAAGTASTDTQYF
TRBV20-1	TRBJ2-1	few	.	TGCAGTGCTAGGAACCGGGACTTAATTAGTGAGCAGTTCTTC	CSARNRDLISEQFF